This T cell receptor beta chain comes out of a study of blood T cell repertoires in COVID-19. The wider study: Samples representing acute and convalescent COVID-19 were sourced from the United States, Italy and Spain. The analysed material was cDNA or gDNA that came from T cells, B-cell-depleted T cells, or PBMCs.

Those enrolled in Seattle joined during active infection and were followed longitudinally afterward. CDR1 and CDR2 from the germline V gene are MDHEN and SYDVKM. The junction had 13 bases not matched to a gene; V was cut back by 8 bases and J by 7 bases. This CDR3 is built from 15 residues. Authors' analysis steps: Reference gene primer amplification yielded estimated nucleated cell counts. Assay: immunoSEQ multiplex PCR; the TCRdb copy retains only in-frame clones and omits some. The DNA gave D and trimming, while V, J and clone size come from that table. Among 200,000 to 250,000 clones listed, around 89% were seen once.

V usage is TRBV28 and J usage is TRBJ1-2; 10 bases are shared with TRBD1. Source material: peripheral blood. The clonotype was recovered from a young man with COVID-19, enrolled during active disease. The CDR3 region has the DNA TGTGCCAGCCTACCTGGAGGACAGGGGGTCTTTGGCTACACCTTC. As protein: CASLPGGQGVFGYTF.